There are a few counts of the clone carrying this TCR beta chain. CDR1 is SEHNR, CDR2 FQNEAQ, per germline (reference sequence). V dropped 0 bases and J dropped 13 bases, with 12 bases sitting between them. This CDR3 spans 12 amino acids. This entry comes from a study of blood T cell repertoires in COVID-19. As for the study in general: Samples representing acute and convalescent COVID-19 were sourced from the United States, Italy and Spain. The cDNA or gDNA used as material had been derived from T cells, B-cell-depleted T cells, or PBMCs.

Authors' processing steps: Cell counts per sample came from amplifying reference gene primers. Generated by immunoSEQ multiplex PCR, the TCRdb table keeps only in-frame clones and is missing some. The V and J calls and the clone size are those of that table, but D and trimming were determined from the DNA. The sample includes some 300,000 clones, about 91% of them seen just once. The genes are TRBV7-9 and TRBJ1-2; TRBD1 might be the D (5 bases). This sequence was found in a woman aged 25 to 39 who had recovered from COVID-19. What was sequenced was peripheral blood. The CDR3 region has the DNA TGTGCCAGCAGCTTAGCGCAGGGTCCAAGCACCTTC. Amino acids: CASSLAQGPSTF.